The sequence of this T cell receptor beta chain was determined in a study of T-cell reconstitution after alpha-beta-depleted transplantation in children. Study-level findings and limits: Diversity and T-cell counts at one year after transplant derived mostly from new T cells.

Unique molecular identifiers were used in preparing the TCRbeta library. MiXCR was run by TCRdb on the PCR reads, yielding one entry per CDR3 protein. The sample shows approximately 190,000 distinct CDR3 sequences, 5% to 6.5% of them seen only once. The sample holds many counts of this clonotype. Its specificity is unknown. This sequence originates from a girl in the first two years of life with combined immunodeficiency, due to receive a stem cell transplant. The sequencing here drew on PBMCs, taken before TCRalphabeta/CD19-depleted stem cell transplant.

CDR3 protein: CSVKWAGGFSGANVLTF. As DNA, the CDR3 is TGCAGCGTTAAGTGGGCGGGGGGCTTCTCTGGGGCCAACGTCCTGACTTTC. This chain links TRBV29-1 with TRBJ2-6; 8 bases are shared with TRBD2. The CDR3 consists of 17 residues. V was pared by 5 bases and J by 0 bases, with 9 bases of the junction left unmatched. CDR1 and CDR2 from the germline V gene are SQVTM and ANQGSEA.